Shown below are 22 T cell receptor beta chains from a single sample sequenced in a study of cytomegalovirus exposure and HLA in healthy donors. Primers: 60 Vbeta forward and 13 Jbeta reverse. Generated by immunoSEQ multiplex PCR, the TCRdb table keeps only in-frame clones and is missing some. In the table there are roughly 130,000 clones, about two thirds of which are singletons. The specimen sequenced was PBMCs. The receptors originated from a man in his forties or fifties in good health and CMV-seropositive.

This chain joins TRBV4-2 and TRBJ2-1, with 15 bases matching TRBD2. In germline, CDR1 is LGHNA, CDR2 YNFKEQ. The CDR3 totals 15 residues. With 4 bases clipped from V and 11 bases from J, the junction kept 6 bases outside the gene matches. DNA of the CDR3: TGTGCCAGCAGCCCCGGGGGGACTAGCGGGAGGAAGCAGTTCTTC. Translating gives CASSPGGTSGRKQFF.

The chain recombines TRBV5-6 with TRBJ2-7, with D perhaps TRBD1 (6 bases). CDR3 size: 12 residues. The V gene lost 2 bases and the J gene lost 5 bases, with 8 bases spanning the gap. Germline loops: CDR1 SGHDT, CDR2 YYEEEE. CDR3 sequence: CASSLQGNEQYF. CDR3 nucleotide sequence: TGTGCCAGCAGCTTACAGGGAAACGAGCAGTACTTC.

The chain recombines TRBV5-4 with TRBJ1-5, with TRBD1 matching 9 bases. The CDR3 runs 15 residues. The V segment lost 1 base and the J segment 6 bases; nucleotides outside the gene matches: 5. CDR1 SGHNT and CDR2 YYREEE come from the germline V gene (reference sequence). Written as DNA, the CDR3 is TGTGCCAGCAGCTTGAAGGGACAGGGTAGTCAGCCCCAGCATTTT. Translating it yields CASSLKGQGSQPQHF.

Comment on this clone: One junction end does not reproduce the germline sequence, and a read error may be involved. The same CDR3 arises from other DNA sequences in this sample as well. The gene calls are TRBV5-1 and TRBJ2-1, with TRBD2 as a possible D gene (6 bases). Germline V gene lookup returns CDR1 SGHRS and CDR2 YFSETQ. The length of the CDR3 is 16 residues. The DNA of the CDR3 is TGTGCCAGCAGCTTGGCCCCCGGGAGCTCCTACAATGAGCAGTTCTTC. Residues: CASSLAPGSSYNEQFF. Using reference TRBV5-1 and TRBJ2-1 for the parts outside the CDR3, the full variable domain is KAGVTQTPRYLIKTRGQQVTLSCSPISGHRSVSWYQQTPGQGLQFLFEYFSETQRNKGNFPGRFSGRQFSNSRSEMNVSTLELGDSALYLCASSLAPGSSYNEQFFGPGTRLTVL.

CDR3 nucleotide sequence: TGCGCCAGCAGCTTCCAGGATGGGAATGAAAAACTGTTTTTT. This translates into CASSFQDGNEKLFF. The V and J genes are TRBV5-1 and TRBJ1-4; D uncertain. V was trimmed by 2 bases and J by 5 bases, leaving 10 bases between them. Looked up from germline, CDR1 is SGHRS and CDR2 is YFSETQ. This CDR3 is built from 14 residues. The complete variable domain, with remaining parts taken from reference TRBV5-1 and TRBJ1-4, reads KAGVTQTPRYLIKTRGQQVTLSCSPISGHRSVSWYQQTPGQGLQFLFEYFSETQRNKGNFPGRFSGRQFSNSRSEMNVSTLELGDSALYLCASSFQDGNEKLFFGSGTQLSVL.

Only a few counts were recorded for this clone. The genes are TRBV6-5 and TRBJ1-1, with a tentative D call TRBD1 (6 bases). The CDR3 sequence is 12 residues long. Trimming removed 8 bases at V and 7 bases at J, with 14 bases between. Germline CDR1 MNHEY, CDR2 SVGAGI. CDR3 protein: CASGAGGHEAFF. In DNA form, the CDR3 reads TGTGCCAGCGGGGCGGGGGGCCATGAAGCTTTCTTT.

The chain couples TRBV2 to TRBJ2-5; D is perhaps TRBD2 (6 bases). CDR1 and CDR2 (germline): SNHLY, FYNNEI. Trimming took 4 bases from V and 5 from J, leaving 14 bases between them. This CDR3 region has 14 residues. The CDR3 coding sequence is TGTGCCAGCAGTGGAGCGGGTATCGGGGAGACCCAGTACTTC. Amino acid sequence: CASSGAGIGETQYF.

As DNA, the CDR3 is TGTGCCAGCAGAGGACAGGAGAACACTGAAGCTTTCTTT. It codes for CASRGQENTEAFF. The chain is built from TRBV28 and TRBJ1-1, with 7 bases that match TRBD1. The CDR3 length is 13 residues. Unmatched junction bases numbered 2, after V lost 6 bases and J lost 1 base. Germline CDR1 MDHEN, CDR2 SYDVKM.

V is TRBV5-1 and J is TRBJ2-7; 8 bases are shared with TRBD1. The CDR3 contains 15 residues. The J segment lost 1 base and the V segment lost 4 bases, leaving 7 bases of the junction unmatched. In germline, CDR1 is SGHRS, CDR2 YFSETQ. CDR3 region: CASSPGQEFSYEQYF. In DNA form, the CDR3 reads TGCGCCAGCAGCCCGGGACAGGAATTTTCCTACGAGCAGTACTTC.

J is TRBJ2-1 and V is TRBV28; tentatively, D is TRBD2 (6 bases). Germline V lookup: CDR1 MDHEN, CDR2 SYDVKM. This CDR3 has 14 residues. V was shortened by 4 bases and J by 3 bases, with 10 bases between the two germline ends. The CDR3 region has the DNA TGTGCCAGCAGTTGGGGAGGAGGCTACAATGAGCAGTTCTTC. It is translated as CASSWGGGYNEQFF.

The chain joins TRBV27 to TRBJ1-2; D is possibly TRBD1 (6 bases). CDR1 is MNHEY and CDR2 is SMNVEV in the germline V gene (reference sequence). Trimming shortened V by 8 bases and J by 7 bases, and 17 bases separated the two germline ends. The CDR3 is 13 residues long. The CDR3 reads CASQHRGARGYTF. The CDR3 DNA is TGTGCCAGCCAACATCGGGGGGCGCGTGGCTACACCTTC.

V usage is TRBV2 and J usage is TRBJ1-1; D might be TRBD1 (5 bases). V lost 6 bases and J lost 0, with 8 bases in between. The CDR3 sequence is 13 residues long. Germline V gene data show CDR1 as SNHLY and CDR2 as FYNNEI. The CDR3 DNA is TGTGCCAGCAGGACAGCAATGAACACTGAAGCTTTCTTT. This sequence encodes CASRTAMNTEAFF.

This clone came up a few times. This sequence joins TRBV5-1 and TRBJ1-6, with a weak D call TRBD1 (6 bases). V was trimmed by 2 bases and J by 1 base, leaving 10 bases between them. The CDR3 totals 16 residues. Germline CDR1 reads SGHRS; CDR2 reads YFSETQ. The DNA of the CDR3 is TGCGCCAGCAGCTTAGGGGGAGAGTCCTATAATTCACCCCTCCACTTT. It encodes CASSLGGESYNSPLHF.

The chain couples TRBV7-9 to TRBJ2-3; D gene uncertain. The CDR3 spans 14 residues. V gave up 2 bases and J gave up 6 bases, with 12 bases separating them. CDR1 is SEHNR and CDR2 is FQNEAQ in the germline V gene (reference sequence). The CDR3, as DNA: TGTGCCAGCAGCTTAACCTCTAATTTCGATACGCAGTATTTT. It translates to CASSLTSNFDTQYF. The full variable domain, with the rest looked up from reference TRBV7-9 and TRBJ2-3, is DTGVSQNPRHKITKRGQNVTFRCDPISEHNRLYWYRQTLGQGPEFLTYFQNEAQLEKSRLLSDRFSAERPKGSFSTLEIQRTEQGDSAMYLCASSLTSNFDTQYFGPGTRLTVL.

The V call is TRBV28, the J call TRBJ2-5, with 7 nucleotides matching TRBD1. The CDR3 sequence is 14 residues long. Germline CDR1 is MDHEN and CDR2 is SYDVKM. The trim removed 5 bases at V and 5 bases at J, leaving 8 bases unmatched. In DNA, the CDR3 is TGTGCCAGCAGTCAAGGGGGCGGGTCTGAGACCCAGTACTTC. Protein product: CASSQGGGSETQYF.

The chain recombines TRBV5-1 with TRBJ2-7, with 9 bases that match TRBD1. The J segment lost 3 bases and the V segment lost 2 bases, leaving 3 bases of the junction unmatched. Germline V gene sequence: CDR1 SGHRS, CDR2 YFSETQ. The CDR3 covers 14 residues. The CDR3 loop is CASSLQGAVYEQYF. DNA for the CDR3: TGCGCCAGCAGCTTACAGGGGGCGGTCTACGAGCAGTACTTC.

CDR3 DNA: TGTGCCAGCAGTTTGTTACAGCCCTACGAGCAGTACTTC. Translation gives CASSLLQPYEQYF. The V call is TRBV27, the J call TRBJ2-7; unclear D gene. The V gene lost 3 bases and the J gene lost 2 bases, with 8 bases spanning the gap. The germline V gene has CDR1 MNHEY and CDR2 SMNVEV (reference sequence). The CDR3 is made up of 13 amino acids.

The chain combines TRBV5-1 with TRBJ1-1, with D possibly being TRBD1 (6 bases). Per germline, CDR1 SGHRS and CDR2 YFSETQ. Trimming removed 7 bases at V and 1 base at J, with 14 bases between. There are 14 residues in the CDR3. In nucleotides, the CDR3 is TGCGCCAGCTCCCAGTCGGGACAGAACACTGAAGCTTTCTTT. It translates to CASSQSGQNTEAFF.

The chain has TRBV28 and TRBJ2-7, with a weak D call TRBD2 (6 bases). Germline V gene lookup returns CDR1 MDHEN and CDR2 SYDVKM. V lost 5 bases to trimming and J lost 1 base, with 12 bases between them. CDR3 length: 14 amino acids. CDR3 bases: TGTGCCAGCAGTGCCTCGGGACTTTCCTACGAGCAGTACTTC. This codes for CASSASGLSYEQYF.

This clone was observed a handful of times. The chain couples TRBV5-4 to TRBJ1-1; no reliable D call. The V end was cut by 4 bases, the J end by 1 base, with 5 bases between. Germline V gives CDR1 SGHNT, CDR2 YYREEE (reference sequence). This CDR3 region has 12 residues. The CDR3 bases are TGTGCCAGCAGCCTAAAGAACACTGAAGCTTTCTTT. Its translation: CASSLKNTEAFF.

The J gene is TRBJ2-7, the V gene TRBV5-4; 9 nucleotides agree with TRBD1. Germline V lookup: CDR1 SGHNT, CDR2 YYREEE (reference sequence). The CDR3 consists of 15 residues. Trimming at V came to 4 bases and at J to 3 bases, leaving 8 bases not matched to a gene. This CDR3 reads CASSRMGTGYYEQYF. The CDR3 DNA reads TGTGCCAGCAGCCGAATGGGGACAGGGTACTACGAGCAGTACTTC.

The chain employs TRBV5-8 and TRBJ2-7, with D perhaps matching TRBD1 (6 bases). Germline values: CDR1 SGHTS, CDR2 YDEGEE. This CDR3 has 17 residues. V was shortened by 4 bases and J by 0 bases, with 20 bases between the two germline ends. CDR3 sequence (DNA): TGTGCCAGCAGCCCGGGAATCTTGACAGGCGACTCCTACGAGCAGTACTTC. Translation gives CASSPGILTGDSYEQYF.